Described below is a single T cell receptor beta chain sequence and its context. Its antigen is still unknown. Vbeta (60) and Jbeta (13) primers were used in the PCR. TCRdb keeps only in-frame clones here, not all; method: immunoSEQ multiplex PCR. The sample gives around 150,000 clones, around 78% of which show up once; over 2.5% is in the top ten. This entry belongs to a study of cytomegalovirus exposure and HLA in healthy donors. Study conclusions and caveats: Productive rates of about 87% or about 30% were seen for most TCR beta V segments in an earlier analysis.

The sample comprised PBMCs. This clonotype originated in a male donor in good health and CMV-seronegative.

The CDR3 bases are TGTGCCAGCAGTTTAGATCCAGGGGGCCGAGGAAACACCATATATTTT. Protein: CASSLDPGGRGNTIYF. This chain uses TRBV27 with TRBJ1-3; 8 bases fit TRBD1. Germline values: CDR1 MNHEY, CDR2 SMNVEV (reference sequence). V gave up 2 bases and J gave up 4 bases; unmatched junction bases: 7. CDR3 size: 16 residues.